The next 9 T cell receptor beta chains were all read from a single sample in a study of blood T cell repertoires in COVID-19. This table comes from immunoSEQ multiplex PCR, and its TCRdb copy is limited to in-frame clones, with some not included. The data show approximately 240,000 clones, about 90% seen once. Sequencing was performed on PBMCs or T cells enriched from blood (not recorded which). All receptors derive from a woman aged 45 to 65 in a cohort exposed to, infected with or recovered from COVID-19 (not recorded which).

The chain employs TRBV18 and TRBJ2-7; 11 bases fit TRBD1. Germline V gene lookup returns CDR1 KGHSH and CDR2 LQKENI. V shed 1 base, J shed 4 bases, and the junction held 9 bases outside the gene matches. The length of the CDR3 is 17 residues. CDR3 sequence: CASSPRGQGVIPYEQYF. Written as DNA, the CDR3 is TGTGCCAGCTCACCACGGGGACAGGGGGTAATTCCTTACGAGCAGTACTTC.

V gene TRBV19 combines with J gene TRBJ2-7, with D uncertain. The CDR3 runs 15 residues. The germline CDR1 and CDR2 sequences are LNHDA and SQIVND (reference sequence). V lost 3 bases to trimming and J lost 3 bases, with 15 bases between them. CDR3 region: CASSIDSRRGYEQYF. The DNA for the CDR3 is TGTGCCAGTAGTATTGATTCGCGAAGAGGCTACGAGCAGTACTTC.

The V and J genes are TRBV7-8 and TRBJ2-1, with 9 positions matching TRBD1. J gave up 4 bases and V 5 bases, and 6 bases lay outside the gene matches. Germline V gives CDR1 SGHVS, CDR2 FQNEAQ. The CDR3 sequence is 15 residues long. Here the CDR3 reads CASSLRDRAYNEQFF. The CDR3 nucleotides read TGTGCCAGCAGCCTCCGGGACAGGGCGTACAATGAGCAGTTCTTC.

CDR3 in amino acids: CASSYGRVHIQYF. The CDR3 bases are TGTGCCAGCAGTTACGGGAGAGTCCACATTCAGTACTTC. This chain links TRBV6-2 or TRBV6-3 with TRBJ2-4; D might be TRBD2 (5 bases). Trimming cost V 2 bases and J 8 bases, with 10 bases left between them. The germline CDR1 and CDR2 sequences are MNHEY and SVGEGT. The CDR3 is made up of 13 amino acids.

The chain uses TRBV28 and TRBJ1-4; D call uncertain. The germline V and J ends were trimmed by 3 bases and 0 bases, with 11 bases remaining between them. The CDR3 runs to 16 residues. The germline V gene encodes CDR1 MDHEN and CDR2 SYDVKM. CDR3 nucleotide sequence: TGTGCCAGCAGTTTCGGGGAAACTGCAACTAATGAAAAACTGTTTTTT. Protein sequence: CASSFGETATNEKLFF.

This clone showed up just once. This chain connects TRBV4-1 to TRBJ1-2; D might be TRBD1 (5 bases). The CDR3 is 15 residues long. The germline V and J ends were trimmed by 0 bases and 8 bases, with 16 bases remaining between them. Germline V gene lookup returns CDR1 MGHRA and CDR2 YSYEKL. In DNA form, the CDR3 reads TGCGCCAGCAGCCAAGAAGGCGCGGGGGATATAGGCTACACCTTC. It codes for CASSQEGAGDIGYTF.

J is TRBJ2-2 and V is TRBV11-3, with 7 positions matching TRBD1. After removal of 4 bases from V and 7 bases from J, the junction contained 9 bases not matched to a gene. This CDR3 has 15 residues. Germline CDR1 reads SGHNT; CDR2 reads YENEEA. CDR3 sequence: CASSSSGTVNGELFF. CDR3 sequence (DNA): TGTGCCAGCAGCTCCTCCGGGACAGTAAACGGGGAGCTGTTTTTT.

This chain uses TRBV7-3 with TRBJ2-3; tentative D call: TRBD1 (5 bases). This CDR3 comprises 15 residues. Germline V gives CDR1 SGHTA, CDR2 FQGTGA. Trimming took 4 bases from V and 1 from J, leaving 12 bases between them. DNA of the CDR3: TGTGCCAGCAGCTCCAGGGTGACGGGCACAGATACGCAGTATTTT. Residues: CASSSRVTGTDTQYF.

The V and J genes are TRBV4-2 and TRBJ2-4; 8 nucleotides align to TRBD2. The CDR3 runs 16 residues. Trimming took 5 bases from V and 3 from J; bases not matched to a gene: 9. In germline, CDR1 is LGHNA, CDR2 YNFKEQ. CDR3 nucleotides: TGTGCCAGCAGCACCAGCGGGGGTAACAGCAAAAACATTCAGTACTTC. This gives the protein CASSTSGGNSKNIQYF.